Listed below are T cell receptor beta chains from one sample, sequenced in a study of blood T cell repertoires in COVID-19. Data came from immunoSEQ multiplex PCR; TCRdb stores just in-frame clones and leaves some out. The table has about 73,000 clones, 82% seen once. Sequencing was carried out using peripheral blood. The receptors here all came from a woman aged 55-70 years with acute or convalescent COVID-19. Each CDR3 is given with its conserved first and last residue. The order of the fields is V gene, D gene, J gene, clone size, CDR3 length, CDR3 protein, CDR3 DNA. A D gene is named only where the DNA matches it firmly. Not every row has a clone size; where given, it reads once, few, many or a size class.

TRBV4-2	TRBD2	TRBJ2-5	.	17	CASSQNSFSGMEETQYF	TGTGCCAGCAGCCAAAATTCCTTTAGCGGGATGGAAGAGACCCAGTACTTC
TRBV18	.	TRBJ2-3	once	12	CASSLERNTQYF	TGTGCCAGCTCACTAGAGAGGAATACGCAGTATTTT
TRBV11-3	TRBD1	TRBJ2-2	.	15	CASSPRQGAGGELFF	TGTGCCAGCAGCCCAAGACAGGGGGCCGGCGGGGAGCTGTTTTTT
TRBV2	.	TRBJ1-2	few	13	CASRAETLYGYTF	TGTGCCAGCAGGGCCGAAACCCTCTATGGCTACACCTTC
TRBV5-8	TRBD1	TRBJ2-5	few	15	CASKNRGLGQETQYF	TGTGCCAGCAAGAACAGGGGGCTGGGACAAGAGACCCAGTACTTC
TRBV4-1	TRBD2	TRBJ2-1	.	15	CATSGASGTYNEQFF	TGCGCTACGTCAGGGGCTAGCGGGACCTACAATGAGCAGTTCTTC
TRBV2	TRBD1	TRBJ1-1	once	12	CAGHTGGTEAFF	TGTGCCGGGCACACAGGGGGCACTGAAGCTTTCTTT
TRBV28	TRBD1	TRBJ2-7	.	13	CASSLGDRYEQYF	TGTGCCAGCAGTTTGGGGGACAGATACGAGCAGTACTTC
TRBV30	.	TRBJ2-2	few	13	CAWRDSNTGELFF	TGTGCCTGGCGCGACTCGAACACCGGGGAGCTGTTTTTT
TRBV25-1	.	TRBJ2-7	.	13	CASSGFSSYEQYF	TGTGCCAGCAGTGGCTTCAGCTCCTACGAGCAGTACTTC
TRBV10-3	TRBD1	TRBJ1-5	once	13	CAIRGQLNQPQHF	TGTGCCATCAGGGGACAGCTCAATCAGCCCCAGCATTTT
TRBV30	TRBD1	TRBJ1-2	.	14	CAWSPGTANYGYTF	TGTGCCTGGAGTCCAGGGACAGCTAACTATGGCTACACCTTC
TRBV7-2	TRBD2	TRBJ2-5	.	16	CASSLQLAGEKKTQYF	TGTGCCAGCAGCTTACAGCTAGCGGGGGAGAAAAAGACCCAGTACTTC
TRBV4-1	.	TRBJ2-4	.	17	CASSLEPGVLAKNIQYF	TGCGCCAGCAGCCTCGAACCCGGGGTATTAGCCAAAAACATTCAGTACTTC
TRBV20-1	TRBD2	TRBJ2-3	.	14	CSASSGGETDTQYF	TGCAGTGCTAGTAGCGGGGGGGAGACAGATACGCAGTATTTT
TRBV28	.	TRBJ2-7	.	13	CASSLGGGMEQYF	TGTGCCAGCAGTTTAGGTGGGGGGATGGAGCAGTACTTC
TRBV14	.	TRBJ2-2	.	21	CASSQVYSVVGPASDTGELFF	TGTGCCAGCAGCCAAGTTTATAGTGTTGTGGGCCCGGCCTCCGACACCGGGGAGCTGTTTTTT
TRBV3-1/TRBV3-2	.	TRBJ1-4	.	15	CASSQYRGGGEKLFF	TGTGCCAGCAGCCAATATCGGGGGGGCGGTGAAAAACTGTTTTTT
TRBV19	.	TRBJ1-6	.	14	CASSPSDSGSPLHF	TGTGCCAGTAGTCCGTCGGACTCTGGTTCACCCCTCCACTTT
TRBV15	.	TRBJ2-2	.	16	CATSRDLAGATGELFF	TGTGCCACCAGCAGAGATCTGGCAGGGGCCACCGGGGAGCTGTTTTTT